The 9 T cell receptor beta chains given below trace back to one sample, sequenced in a study of blood T cell repertoires in COVID-19. Clones were sequenced by immunoSEQ multiplex PCR, and TCRdb holds only the in-frame ones, with some missing. This sample has 65,000 or so clones, with roughly 70% found just once. Sequenced: PBMCs or T cells enriched from blood (not recorded which). All receptors come from an older woman who had been exposed to COVID-19.

In its sample, this clone was seen once. V gene TRBV27 combines with J gene TRBJ1-2; TRBD1 is a possible D gene (6 bases). The CDR3 is 12 residues long. Germline CDR1 is MNHEY and CDR2 is SMNVEV (reference sequence). Between the trimmed V and J ends, which lost 4 bases and 11 bases, there was a span of 14 bases. This CDR3 reads CASSSTTGLYTF. CDR3 nucleotides: TGTGCCAGCAGTTCCACGACAGGACTGTACACCTTC.

This clone was detected a few times. The chain uses TRBV7-2 and TRBJ2-3; TRBD1 aligns across 8 bases. With V trimmed by 4 bases and J by 0 bases, 9 bases remained unmatched. Per the germline V gene, CDR1 is SGHTA and CDR2 is FQGNSA. The CDR3 totals 17 residues. The DNA for the CDR3 is TGTGCCAGCAGCTCCTTCGGGACAGGACTGAGCACAGATACGCAGTATTTT. It encodes CASSSFGTGLSTDTQYF.

This chain uses TRBV9 with TRBJ1-2; no reliable D call. V was trimmed by 0 bases and J by 4 bases, leaving 4 bases between them. The CDR3 is made up of 12 amino acids. From germline, CDR1 is SGDLS and CDR2 YYNGEE. CDR3 region: CASSVASYGYTF. CDR3 nucleotide sequence: TGTGCCAGCAGCGTAGCCAGCTATGGCTACACCTTC.

V is TRBV14 and J is TRBJ2-3, with TRBD2 as a possible D gene (6 bases). V was trimmed by 4 bases and J by 0 bases, leaving 14 bases between them. From germline, CDR1 is SGHDN and CDR2 FVKESK. CDR3 length: 16 amino acids. CDR3 coding DNA: TGTGCCAGCAGCCGCCGGGTGGGGGGTAGCACAGATACGCAGTATTTT. Its protein product is CASSRRVGGSTDTQYF.

This clone has only a few counts. J is TRBJ1-5 and V is TRBV28; TRBD1 matches 8 bases. The CDR3 totals 15 residues. Trimming removed 7 bases from V and 5 bases from J; junction bases left unmatched: 10. In germline, CDR1 is MDHEN, CDR2 SYDVKM. The CDR3 loop reads CASTYAGGADQPQHF. The DNA of the CDR3 is TGTGCCAGCACCTACGCAGGGGGCGCGGATCAGCCCCAGCATTTT.

The rearrangement links TRBV7-2 to TRBJ2-7; no reliable D call. Germline CDR1 reads SGHTA; CDR2 reads FQGNSA. The CDR3 length is 14 residues. V was shortened by 0 bases and J by 5 bases, with 11 bases between the two germline ends. This CDR3 is CASSLAHTAHEQYF. The DNA of the CDR3 is TGTGCCAGCAGCTTAGCTCATACTGCCCACGAGCAGTACTTC.

The chain is built from TRBV7-8 and TRBJ2-5; D not resolved. V lost 7 bases to trimming and J lost 4 bases, with 10 bases between them. The V gene's germline CDR1 is SGHVS and CDR2 FQNEAQ. The CDR3 consists of 12 residues. The CDR3 protein is CASTLYLETQYF. The CDR3 coding sequence is TGTGCCAGCACCCTCTATCTAGAGACCCAGTACTTC.

The chain recombines TRBV5-4 with TRBJ2-7; 8 positions agree with TRBD2. The CDR3 is 14 amino acids. The trim removed 4 bases at V and 2 bases at J, leaving 5 bases unmatched. The V gene's germline CDR1 is SGHNT and CDR2 YYREEE (reference sequence). CDR3 nucleotides: TGTGCCAGCAGCCCCTCGCGGGGGGCCTACGAGCAGTACTTC. Translation gives CASSPSRGAYEQYF.

This clone is a singleton in its sample. J is TRBJ2-2 and V is TRBV5-1; D uncertain. Trimming took 0 bases from V and 5 from J, leaving 17 bases between them. Germline loops: CDR1 SGHRS, CDR2 YFSETQ. The CDR3 totals 17 residues. The CDR3 here is CASSLAWLDKSTGELFF. The CDR3 DNA reads TGCGCCAGCAGCTTGGCCTGGCTCGACAAGTCAACCGGGGAGCTGTTTTTT.